This T cell receptor (beta chain) is from a study of Graves' ophthalmopathy and Graves' hyperthyroidism. Notes on the study in general: Detected in blood as well were most expanded thyroid clonotypes with frequency above 0.001. Stable hyperthyroidism and ophthalmopathy were told apart by a 13-signature model, which achieved around 90% sensitivity and 65% to 83% specificity.

RNA transcripts provided the template for amplifying TCR beta CDR3 regions. Second-round multiplex PCR came after first-round RT-PCR with HTBI primers. TCRdb re-analysed the multiplex PCR reads in MiXCR, keeping a single row per CDR3 protein. The sample has around 590,000 distinct CDR3 sequences; roughly 39% are singletons. The CDR3 is 15 residues long. The germline CDR1 and CDR2 sequences are SNHLY and FYNNEI. The trim removed 8 bases at V and 4 bases at J, leaving 13 bases unmatched. A word on this clonotype: Its specificity is unknown.

The rearrangement links TRBV2 to TRBJ1-1; 7 bases are shared with TRBD1. The source of this sequence is an adult man with Graves' hyperthyroidism. Input material: peripheral blood or thyroid tissue (not recorded which). The CDR3 DNA sequence: TGTGCCAGCCCCGATCGCAGGGGGGTCGGCACTGAAGCTTTCTTT. Its translation: CASPDRRGVGTEAFF.